This is a list of T cell receptor beta chains from one sample in a study of blood T cell repertoires in COVID-19. Profiling relied on immunoSEQ multiplex PCR, and the TCRdb table lists in-frame clones only, not all of them. The data show 25,000 to 30,000 clones, 60% to 80% seen once. The sequencing input was peripheral blood. These receptors came from a woman in her 70s with acute or convalescent COVID-19. CDR3s include the opening cysteine and the closing phenylalanine or tryptophan. The order of the fields is CDR3 DNA, CDR3 protein, V gene, J gene, D gene, clone size. D genes are given only for firm matches. For some rows the clone size is stated as once, few or many, or as a class when expanded; others skip it.

CDR3 DNA: TGTGCCAGCAGCTTGAGCGGTCCTCATACGCAGTATTTT
CDR3 protein: CASSLSGPHTQYF
V gene: TRBV7-9
J gene: TRBJ2-3
D gene: .
clone size: .

CDR3 DNA: TGTGCCAGCAGCTTAGGGGGGGGTAGCGGGGACACAGATACGCAGTATTTT
CDR3 protein: CASSLGGGSGDTDTQYF
V gene: TRBV7-2
J gene: TRBJ2-3
D gene: TRBD2
clone size: .

CDR3 DNA: TGTGCCAGCAGCCCCCAGGGGACGTTAGAGACCCAGTACTTC
CDR3 protein: CASSPQGTLETQYF
V gene: TRBV7-3
J gene: TRBJ2-5
D gene: .
clone size: .

CDR3 DNA: TGTGCCATCAGTGAGTCGGACAGGACCACCGGGGAGCTGTTTTTT
CDR3 protein: CAISESDRTTGELFF
V gene: TRBV10-3
J gene: TRBJ2-2
D gene: TRBD1
clone size: .

CDR3 DNA: TGTGCCAGCTCACGGGGGGGACTAGCCTACGAGCAGTACTTC
CDR3 protein: CASSRGGLAYEQYF
V gene: TRBV18
J gene: TRBJ2-7
D gene: TRBD2
clone size: .

CDR3 DNA: TGTGCCAGCAGCTTAGAGGACAGGGGGGTGGTACAGCCCCAGCATTTT
CDR3 protein: CASSLEDRGVVQPQHF
V gene: TRBV7-8
J gene: TRBJ1-5
D gene: TRBD1
clone size: .

CDR3 DNA: TGTGCCAGCAGCTCTTTGGGACTAGCGGCTAGCACAGATACGCAGTATTTT
CDR3 protein: CASSSLGLAASTDTQYF
V gene: TRBV5-6
J gene: TRBJ2-3
D gene: TRBD2
clone size: .

CDR3 DNA: TGCGCCAGCAGCTTGGTTCCCGACAGTAACGAGCAGTACTTC
CDR3 protein: CASSLVPDSNEQYF
V gene: TRBV5-1
J gene: TRBJ2-7
D gene: .
clone size: .

CDR3 DNA: TGTGCCAGCAGCTCGGACAGGGACACTGAAGCTTTCTTT
CDR3 protein: CASSSDRDTEAFF
V gene: TRBV7-3
J gene: TRBJ1-1
D gene: TRBD1
clone size: .

CDR3 DNA: TGTGCCAGCAGCTCTAGCTCTTACACCGGGGAGCTGTTTTTT
CDR3 protein: CASSSSSYTGELFF
V gene: TRBV11-2
J gene: TRBJ2-2
D gene: .
clone size: .

CDR3 DNA: TGTGCCAGCAGCGCGAGGCAGAACACTGAAGCTTTCTTT
CDR3 protein: CASSARQNTEAFF
V gene: TRBV9
J gene: TRBJ1-1
D gene: .
clone size: once

CDR3 DNA: TGTGCCAGCAGTTACTCTCGAGATAGCAATCAGCCCCAGCATTTT
CDR3 protein: CASSYSRDSNQPQHF
V gene: TRBV6-2/TRBV6-3
J gene: TRBJ1-5
D gene: .
clone size: .

CDR3 DNA: TGTGCCAGCAGCTTGGGGACACCAGAAAAACTGTTTTTT
CDR3 protein: CASSLGTPEKLFF
V gene: TRBV5-5
J gene: TRBJ1-4
D gene: .
clone size: .

CDR3 DNA: TGCGCCAGCAGCGCAACCGGGACTAGCGCCAGCAATGAGCAGTTCTTC
CDR3 protein: CASSATGTSASNEQFF
V gene: TRBV10-1
J gene: TRBJ2-1
D gene: TRBD2
clone size: .

CDR3 DNA: TGTGCCAGCAGCCAAACGAAGGGGGAAAAACTGTTTTTT
CDR3 protein: CASSQTKGEKLFF
V gene: TRBV4-2
J gene: TRBJ1-4
D gene: .
clone size: few

CDR3 DNA: TGTGCCAGCAGTTATAGTTTCCGAGAACCCCTCCACTTT
CDR3 protein: CASSYSFREPLHF
V gene: TRBV6-5
J gene: TRBJ1-6
D gene: .
clone size: .

CDR3 DNA: TGTGCCACCAGGACTAGCTCCTACGAGCAGTACTTC
CDR3 protein: CATRTSSYEQYF
V gene: TRBV15
J gene: TRBJ2-7
D gene: .
clone size: .

CDR3 DNA: TGCGCCAGCAGCTTCGACGCATTGCGGGAGGGGGCAGATACGCAGTATTTT
CDR3 protein: CASSFDALREGADTQYF
V gene: TRBV5-1
J gene: TRBJ2-3
D gene: TRBD2
clone size: once

CDR3 DNA: TGTGCCAGCAGTTACAGGTTCAGCGCCGGGGCCAACGTCCTGACTTTC
CDR3 protein: CASSYRFSAGANVLTF
V gene: TRBV6-5
J gene: TRBJ2-6
D gene: .
clone size: once

CDR3 DNA: TGTGCCAGCCCAGGGGGGAACAGTCCTTACGCTTTCTTT
CDR3 protein: CASPGGNSPYAFF
V gene: TRBV6-5
J gene: TRBJ1-1
D gene: TRBD1
clone size: .

CDR3 DNA: TGTGCCAGCAGTTCCGGTAGCACAGATACGCAGTATTTT
CDR3 protein: CASSSGSTDTQYF
V gene: TRBV27
J gene: TRBJ2-3
D gene: .
clone size: .

CDR3 DNA: TGTGCCAGCAGCCTAGAGGGGAATAATGAAAAACTGTTTTTT
CDR3 protein: CASSLEGNNEKLFF
V gene: TRBV9
J gene: TRBJ1-4
D gene: .
clone size: .

CDR3 DNA: TGTGCCAGCAGTTTATCCGTAGCGGGAGGAGCGGGTGAGCAGTACTTC
CDR3 protein: CASSLSVAGGAGEQYF
V gene: TRBV28
J gene: TRBJ2-7
D gene: TRBD2
clone size: .

CDR3 DNA: TGTGCCAGCAGCGCCCTTATGAGGAGCACTGAAGCTTTCTTT
CDR3 protein: CASSALMRSTEAFF
V gene: TRBV21-1
J gene: TRBJ1-1
D gene: .
clone size: medium-sized

CDR3 DNA: TGTGCCAGCAGTACCAGGGGCGGGGAGCTGTTTTTT
CDR3 protein: CASSTRGGELFF
V gene: TRBV7-2
J gene: TRBJ2-2
D gene: .
clone size: .

CDR3 DNA: TGTGCCAGCAGTTACTCGGACAGAAGTCCTGGAAACACCATATATTTT
CDR3 protein: CASSYSDRSPGNTIYF
V gene: TRBV6-5
J gene: TRBJ1-3
D gene: .
clone size: .

CDR3 DNA: TGTGCCTGGAGTCTCGGTCAGGGGGAGCAGTTCTTC
CDR3 protein: CAWSLGQGEQFF
V gene: TRBV30
J gene: TRBJ2-1
D gene: .
clone size: .

CDR3 DNA: TGTGCCAGCAGTCCCGGAGGTGGTAGCAATCAGCCCCAGCATTTT
CDR3 protein: CASSPGGGSNQPQHF
V gene: TRBV5-6
J gene: TRBJ1-5
D gene: .
clone size: once

CDR3 DNA: TGTGCCAGCAGCTTTTCGGGCGGGGGGGCGTATGAGCAGTTCTTC
CDR3 protein: CASSFSGGGAYEQFF
V gene: TRBV5-4
J gene: TRBJ2-1
D gene: TRBD2
clone size: .

CDR3 DNA: TGTGCCAGTACCCAGTATGGTCAACAGGGGTTGCAGGAGACCCAGTACTTC
CDR3 protein: CASTQYGQQGLQETQYF
V gene: TRBV19
J gene: TRBJ2-5
D gene: TRBD1
clone size: .

CDR3 DNA: TGTGCCAGCAGTTCAGGAGATACGCAGTATTTT
CDR3 protein: CASSSGDTQYF
V gene: TRBV28
J gene: TRBJ2-3
D gene: .
clone size: .

CDR3 DNA: TGTGCCATCAGTGACCGGACAGGCTACGAGCAGTACTTC
CDR3 protein: CAISDRTGYEQYF
V gene: TRBV10-3
J gene: TRBJ2-7
D gene: TRBD1
clone size: .

CDR3 DNA: TGTGCCAGCAGCGTTACTAGCGGGAGGGCAGATACGCAGTATTTT
CDR3 protein: CASSVTSGRADTQYF
V gene: TRBV7-3
J gene: TRBJ2-3
D gene: TRBD2
clone size: .

CDR3 DNA: TGTGCCAGCAGCGGAAACAGGGGGCCGGGGCAGTACTTC
CDR3 protein: CASSGNRGPGQYF
V gene: TRBV11-2
J gene: TRBJ2-7
D gene: TRBD1
clone size: .

CDR3 DNA: TGTGCCAGCAGTTGGATGATTAGACAGGGGGGAATGGGCTACACCTTC
CDR3 protein: CASSWMIRQGGMGYTF
V gene: TRBV28
J gene: TRBJ1-2
D gene: TRBD1
clone size: .

CDR3 DNA: TGTGCCAGCAGTATTAACCGGGACAGGGGGGAGGGTGGCTACACCTTC
CDR3 protein: CASSINRDRGEGGYTF
V gene: TRBV27
J gene: TRBJ1-2
D gene: TRBD1
clone size: .

CDR3 DNA: TGTGCCAGCAGTTTTCGGAGGCGCGAGCAGTACTTC
CDR3 protein: CASSFRRREQYF
V gene: TRBV12-3/TRBV12-4
J gene: TRBJ2-7
D gene: .
clone size: few

CDR3 DNA: TGTGCCAGCAGCTTAGAATCCGGGAATTCACCCCTCCACTTT
CDR3 protein: CASSLESGNSPLHF
V gene: TRBV11-2
J gene: TRBJ1-6
D gene: .
clone size: .

CDR3 DNA: TGTGCCAGCAGTATGACAGCACTTTCCTACGAGCAGTACTTC
CDR3 protein: CASSMTALSYEQYF
V gene: TRBV28
J gene: TRBJ2-7
D gene: .
clone size: once

CDR3 DNA: TGTGCCAGCAGCTTAGGGTGGCGGGGGGGCAGTTCACCCCTCCACTTT
CDR3 protein: CASSLGWRGGSSPLHF
V gene: TRBV7-8
J gene: TRBJ1-6
D gene: .
clone size: .

CDR3 DNA: TGTGCCAGCAGCTTGAGGACAGGGGACCGGGGATCCTGTCAGCCCCAGCATTTT
CDR3 protein: CASSLRTGDRGSCQPQHF
V gene: TRBV7-4
J gene: TRBJ1-5
D gene: TRBD1
clone size: .

CDR3 DNA: TGTGCCAGCAGCCCTAGTAGCAATCAGCCCCAGCATTTT
CDR3 protein: CASSPSSNQPQHF
V gene: TRBV7-2
J gene: TRBJ1-5
D gene: .
clone size: few

CDR3 DNA: TGCAGCGTTGAGGGACAGGGGGCGAGAGAGACCCAGTACTTC
CDR3 protein: CSVEGQGARETQYF
V gene: TRBV29-1
J gene: TRBJ2-5
D gene: TRBD1
clone size: .

CDR3 DNA: TGTGCCAGCAGGACAGGGGGCATCACTAATGAAAAACTGTTTTTT
CDR3 protein: CASRTGGITNEKLFF
V gene: TRBV27
J gene: TRBJ1-4
D gene: TRBD1
clone size: few

CDR3 DNA: TGTGCCAGCAGCACCGGGGCGGTTAGCGGGGGAGGAGATACGCAGTATTTT
CDR3 protein: CASSTGAVSGGGDTQYF
V gene: TRBV9
J gene: TRBJ2-3
D gene: TRBD2
clone size: once

CDR3 DNA: TGTGCCAGCAGTCCATCCGGGACTAGCTACGAGCAGTACTTC
CDR3 protein: CASSPSGTSYEQYF
V gene: TRBV6-2/TRBV6-3
J gene: TRBJ2-7
D gene: TRBD2
clone size: .

CDR3 DNA: TGTGCCAGCAGTTTCGGGACAGGTATCCCCTATGGCTACACCTTC
CDR3 protein: CASSFGTGIPYGYTF
V gene: TRBV6-6
J gene: TRBJ1-2
D gene: TRBD1
clone size: .

CDR3 DNA: TGCGCCAGCAGACCGGACAGATCAAAGAACACTGAAGCTTTCTTT
CDR3 protein: CASRPDRSKNTEAFF
V gene: TRBV5-1
J gene: TRBJ1-1
D gene: .
clone size: .

CDR3 DNA: TGTGCCAGCAGCTTAGCAACAGGGGGCACAGATACGCAGTATTTT
CDR3 protein: CASSLATGGTDTQYF
V gene: TRBV7-6
J gene: TRBJ2-3
D gene: TRBD1
clone size: .

CDR3 DNA: TGTGCCAGCAGCCCGACTAGCGGGGGAGAGACCCAGTACTTC
CDR3 protein: CASSPTSGGETQYF
V gene: TRBV11-1
J gene: TRBJ2-5
D gene: TRBD2
clone size: .

CDR3 DNA: TGTGCCAGCAGCCCCCGGGACAGGGATGATACGCAGTATTTT
CDR3 protein: CASSPRDRDDTQYF
V gene: TRBV5-4
J gene: TRBJ2-3
D gene: TRBD1
clone size: medium-sized

CDR3 DNA: TGTGCTAGTGGACAGGGGGGGACTGAAGCTTTCTTT
CDR3 protein: CASGQGGTEAFF
V gene: TRBV12-5
J gene: TRBJ1-1
D gene: TRBD1
clone size: .

CDR3 DNA: TGTGCCAGCAGTTTGTATGGACTCCGCTCTGGGGCCAACGTCCTGACTTTC
CDR3 protein: CASSLYGLRSGANVLTF
V gene: TRBV28
J gene: TRBJ2-6
D gene: .
clone size: .

CDR3 DNA: TGTGCCAGCAGCGTCGGGACTAGTTCCTACAATGAGCAGTTCTTC
CDR3 protein: CASSVGTSSYNEQFF
V gene: TRBV9
J gene: TRBJ2-1
D gene: TRBD2
clone size: few

CDR3 DNA: TGTGCCAGCAGCCCCGGTGGTGAGACCCAGTACTTC
CDR3 protein: CASSPGGETQYF
V gene: TRBV6-1
J gene: TRBJ2-5
D gene: .
clone size: .

CDR3 DNA: TGTGCCACCAGTGATCCAGCGGGAGTGGGGGAGACCCAGTACTTC
CDR3 protein: CATSDPAGVGETQYF
V gene: TRBV24-1
J gene: TRBJ2-5
D gene: TRBD2
clone size: .

CDR3 DNA: TGTGCCAGCAGTTCCGGGACAGCGACGTATAATTCACCCCTCCACTTT
CDR3 protein: CASSSGTATYNSPLHF
V gene: TRBV6-2/TRBV6-3
J gene: TRBJ1-6
D gene: TRBD1
clone size: few

CDR3 DNA: TGTGCCAGCAGCCAAGGTGGGACAGGGGTACGTCAGCCCCAGCATTTT
CDR3 protein: CASSQGGTGVRQPQHF
V gene: TRBV3-1/TRBV3-2
J gene: TRBJ1-5
D gene: TRBD1
clone size: .

CDR3 DNA: TGTGCCAGCTCCCGAGGACAGGGAGGAGCGGGGACCCAGTACTTC
CDR3 protein: CASSRGQGGAGTQYF
V gene: TRBV18
J gene: TRBJ2-5
D gene: TRBD1
clone size: .

CDR3 DNA: TGTGCCAGCAGTTTACCAGCTACTAGCTCCTACAATGAGCAGTTCTTC
CDR3 protein: CASSLPATSSYNEQFF
V gene: TRBV28
J gene: TRBJ2-1
D gene: .
clone size: .